This T cell receptor beta chain was sequenced during a study of spatial heterogeneity in lung cancer. The overall study: The mean occurrence of each unique TCR and UMI combination in raw reads exceeded 9.5.

A unique molecular identifier was carried by every single TCR cDNA molecule. TCRdb fed the 5' RACE reads into MiXCR, producing one record per CDR3 protein. Found here are about 22,000 distinct CDR3 sequences, about 9.3% of them singletons; the top ten hold 7% to 9%. Broader study findings: The number of expanded tumor alpha and beta chains correlated with mutation number.

The CDR3 extends over 13 amino acids. V gave up 3 bases and J gave up 7 bases, with 10 bases separating them. Germline V gene lookup returns CDR1 MDHEN and CDR2 SYDVKM. This clonotype was found many times. Antigen specificity is unknown. Time point described: sample taken at primary tumor resection. A total of 72 untreated early-stage non-small cell lung cancer patients served as donors. The clonotype comes from a male donor with early-stage non-small cell lung cancer. The rearrangement links TRBV28 to TRBJ1-5; the D gene is possibly TRBD1 (5 bases). This material consisted of lung tumor tissue, taken at surgery. CDR3: CASSLGGVQPQHF. In DNA, the CDR3 is TGTGCCAGCAGTTTGGGGGGGGTCCAGCCCCAGCATTTT.